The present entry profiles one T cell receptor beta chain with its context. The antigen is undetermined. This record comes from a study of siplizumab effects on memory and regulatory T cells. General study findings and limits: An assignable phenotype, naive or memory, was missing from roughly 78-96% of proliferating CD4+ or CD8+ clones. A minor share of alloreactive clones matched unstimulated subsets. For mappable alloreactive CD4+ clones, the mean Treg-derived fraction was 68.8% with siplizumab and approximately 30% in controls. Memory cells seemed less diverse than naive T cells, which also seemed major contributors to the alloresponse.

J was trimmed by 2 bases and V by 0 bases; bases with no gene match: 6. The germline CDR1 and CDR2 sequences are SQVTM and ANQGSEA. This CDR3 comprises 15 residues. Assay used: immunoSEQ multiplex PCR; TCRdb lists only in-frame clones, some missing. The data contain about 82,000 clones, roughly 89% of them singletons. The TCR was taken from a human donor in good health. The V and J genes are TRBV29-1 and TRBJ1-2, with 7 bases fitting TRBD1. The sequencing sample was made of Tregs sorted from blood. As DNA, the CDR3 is TGCAGCGTTGAAGAGGGGAGGGGGCGGAACTATGGCTACACCTTC. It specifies CSVEEGRGRNYGYTF.